This TCR beta chain was retrieved from a study of cytomegalovirus exposure and HLA in healthy donors. Concerning this clone: What it binds is unknown.

Regarding the study as a whole: In the analysis, some V segments, TRBV6-2 and TRBV6-3 included, were excluded as indistinguishable.

Germline values: CDR1 PRHDT, CDR2 FYEKMQ (reference sequence). V gave up 0 bases and J gave up 4 bases, with 7 bases separating them. The CDR3 contains 15 residues. The primer mix had 60 Vbeta and 13 Jbeta primers. Libraries were prepared by immunoSEQ multiplex PCR; TCRdb keeps only in-frame clonotypes and omits some of them. Here the sample spans 120,000 to 150,000 clones, around 79% being singletons. The chain joins TRBV13 to TRBJ1-6, with no clear D. Material: PBMCs. This TCR came from a male donor in good health and CMV-seronegative. CDR3 amino acids: CASSLGADYNSPLHF. CDR3 coding DNA: TGTGCCAGCAGCTTAGGGGCCGATTATAATTCACCCCTCCACTTT.